The clone carrying this TCR beta chain was picked up many times. As yet, its antigen is unknown. These data are taken from a study of human T cells and chemical hapten exposure. Overall study results and limits: Once DPC sensitization occurred, TCRs above 1 in 1000 frequency showed no change.

Single cDNA molecules in the library carried unique molecular identifiers attached during preparation. TCRdb itself ran the RACE reads through MiXCR, one entry per CDR3 protein. Of under 150,000 distinct CDR3 sequences in the sample, 9.5% to 13% were seen once. CDR3 length equals 18 residues. The V gene's germline CDR1 is KGHDR and CDR2 SFDVKD. After removal of 3 bases from V and 1 base from J, the junction contained 9 bases not matched to a gene. Time point given: patch test 1, 2 weeks after DPC sensitization. Treatment in this sample: therapeutic diphenylcyclopropenone sensitization with weekly scalp DPC. Blood, whole and unfractionated, served as the source for total RNA extraction.

The sequence derives from a woman between 45 and 65 years old with alopecia areata. Some clones in this sample may be carry-over from other donors' samples. The sample here was whole blood, taken in connection with sensitization to the hapten diphenylcyclopropenone (DPC). This chain uses TRBV24-1 with TRBJ1-5; 9 nucleotides agree with TRBD1. CDR3 protein: CATSDAGQGRGSNQPQHF. The CDR3 DNA reads TGTGCCACCAGTGATGCGGGACAGGGCCGTGGGAGCAATCAGCCCCAGCATTTT.